The clone carrying this TCR beta chain was counted between two and nine times. Its antigen is as yet unknown. The entry originates in a study of response to subunit inactivated influenza vaccine. MiXCR, applied by TCRdb to the RT-PCR reads, yields one record per CDR3 protein. Counted here are fewer than 600,000 distinct CDR3 sequences, less than 7.5% occurring once; the ten biggest clones make up around 14%. Germline V CDR1 and CDR2: SGHRS, YFSETQ. The CDR3 runs 15 residues. V was clipped by 2 bases and J by 5 bases; unmatched bases: 7. Overall study findings and caveats: Seasonal influenza vaccination, on each occasion, was suggested by the authors to recruit few new T cells.

This receptor was identified in a man between 50 and 70 years old who received an inactivated influenza vaccine. Sequenced material: PBMCs from blood, taken about 23 months after vaccination. V is TRBV5-1 and J is TRBJ2-5; 9 bases match TRBD1. The CDR3 protein is CASSFIRDRAETQYF. For the CDR3, the DNA is TGCGCCAGCAGCTTCATCCGGGACAGGGCTGAGACCCAGTACTTC.